The clone carrying this T cell receptor (beta chain) appeared a single time. Germline trimming cut 6 bases from V and 7 bases from J; bases unmatched to any gene: 4. This CDR3 comprises 14 residues. CDR1 MNHNY and CDR2 SVGAGI come from the germline V gene (reference sequence). The data belong to a study of blood T cell repertoires in COVID-19. Assay: immunoSEQ multiplex PCR; the TCRdb copy retains only in-frame clones and omits some. This repertoire shows 85,000 to 100,000 clones, 81% found once; its top ten account for under 5.5%. The specimen was peripheral blood. The V and J genes are TRBV6-6 and TRBJ1-6, with 9 positions matching TRBD1. The source of this sequence is a man older than 75 with COVID-19, enrolled during active disease. The CDR3 coding sequence is TGTGCCAGCAGGGCCGGGACAGGGAATTCACCCCTCCACTTT. It translates to CASRAGTGNSPLHF.